The 15 T cell receptor beta chains presented below share a single source sample, sequenced in a study of read filtering for tumor transcriptome and immune sequencing. Molecular barcoded adaptors covering alpha/delta and beta/gamma chains were used on about 0.4 ug RNA. TCRdb itself ran the reads through MiXCR, one entry per CDR3 protein. The sample holds 85,000 to 100,000 distinct CDR3 sequences, roughly 21% seen once. Sequenced material: a population of CD138-negative cells sorted from bone marrow. The receptors originated from a donor older than 35 with multiple myeloma.

The J gene is TRBJ1-1, the V gene TRBV7-9; no firm D call. Trimming left V 5 bases short and J 0 bases short, with 13 bases between. CDR3 length: 15 residues. CDR1 and CDR2 (germline): SEHNR, FQNEAQ (reference sequence). In DNA form, the CDR3 reads TGTGCCAGCAGCCAACCACGGGTCCTGAACACTGAAGCTTTCTTT. The encoded protein is CASSQPRVLNTEAFF.

This clonotype was seen at least ten times. One junction end does not reproduce the germline sequence, and a read error may be involved. The CDR3 region is CSASSPLGTEASF. DNA for the CDR3: TGCAGTGCCTCGTCTCCCCTCGGGACTGAAGCTTCCTTT. The gene calls are TRBV20-1 and TRBJ1-1; D is perhaps TRBD1 (5 bases). CDR3 length: 13 residues. Germline loops: CDR1 DFQATT, CDR2 SNEGSKA (reference sequence).

This clonotype was picked up a small number of times. The DNA for the CDR3 is TGTGCCAGCAGATTCCTACAGGGAGGTGGAAACACCATATATTTT. Encoded protein: CASRFLQGGGNTIYF. The chain employs TRBV7-9 and TRBJ1-3, with TRBD1 as a possible D gene (6 bases). There are 15 residues in the CDR3. The V gene's germline CDR1 is SEHNR and CDR2 FQNEAQ (reference sequence). The V gene lost 6 bases and the J gene lost 3 bases, with 15 bases spanning the gap.

Ten or more counts support this clonotype. This sequence joins TRBV6-2 or TRBV6-3 and TRBJ1-1; no definite D call. The CDR3 extends over 13 amino acids. Germline values: CDR1 MNHEY, CDR2 SVGEGT. The V gene lost 5 bases and the J gene lost 10 bases, with 17 bases spanning the gap. CDR3 region: CASSPRPPVGAFF. The CDR3 bases are TGTGCCAGCAGTCCCCGACCCCCTGTCGGAGCTTTCTTT.

This clonotype was seen repeatedly, ten times or more. The rearrangement uses TRBV29-1 and TRBJ2-2; D may be TRBD2 (6 bases). The CDR3 extends over 12 amino acids. Trimming stripped 7 bases from V and 1 base from J, with 7 bases between. Germline V gives CDR1 SQVTM, CDR2 ANQGSEA. The chain's CDR3 is CSAGLNTGELFF. The CDR3 DNA is TGCAGCGCGGGACTGAACACCGGGGAGCTGTTTTTT.

On this clonotype: The final CDR3 position lacks the conserved phenylalanine or tryptophan, pointing to a likely read error. V and J are TRBV10-3 and TRBJ2-1; the D call may be TRBD1 or TRBD2 (5 bases each). There are 13 residues in the CDR3. Germline lookup yields CDR1 ENHRY and CDR2 SYGVKD. The CDR3 is CAIGDSGPRGQFS. The CDR3 nucleotides read TGTGCCATCGGTGATTCGGGACCCCGAGGGCAGTTCTCC.

This clonotype was recorded many times. CDR3 sequence reads: CASRLDRRGETQYF. The CDR3 nucleotides are TGTGCCAGCAGACTCGACAGGAGAGGAGAGACCCAGTACTTC. V is TRBV6-6 and J is TRBJ2-5; D might be TRBD1 (6 bases). CDR1 MNHNY and CDR2 SVGAGI come from the germline V gene (reference sequence). V gave up 6 bases and J gave up 4 bases, with 15 bases separating them. The CDR3 covers 14 residues.

Notes on this clonotype: It may be a read error: a sequence one base away is much more abundant. J is TRBJ2-3 and V is TRBV5-1; D not resolved. Germline V gene sequence: CDR1 SGHRS, CDR2 YFSETQ. The CDR3 is 11 residues long. The CDR3 DNA reads as TGCGCCTGCAGCTTCACAGATACGCAGTATTTT. Protein: CACSFTDTQYF.

In the case of this clonotype: A much larger clone lies a single base off, so this may be a read error. This chain links TRBV5-1 with TRBJ1-1; possible D gene TRBD1, 5 bases. The CDR3 runs 14 residues. Germline assignment: CDR1 SGHRS and CDR2 YFSETQ. V was cut by 0 bases and J by 6 bases, with 12 bases left in between. CDR3 DNA sequence: TGCGCCAGCAGCTTGGATACGTGGGGCTCTGAAGCTTTCTTT. Protein: CASSLDTWGSEAFF.

This clonotype occurred once. Being one base from a much bigger clone, this may be a read error. The chain carries TRBV28 and TRBJ2-2; D is undetermined. This CDR3 has 14 residues. Trimming shortened V by 6 bases and J by 2 bases, and 10 bases separated the two germline ends. Germline CDR1 and CDR2: MDHEN and SYDVKM. CDR3 sequence reads: CASSSDGNTGELFF. CDR3 DNA sequence: TGTGCCAGCAGCTCCGACGGTAACACCGGGGAGCTGTTTTTT. The full variable domain, in which reference TRBV28 and TRBJ2-2 provide the parts outside the CDR3, is DVKVTQSSRYLVKRTGEKVFLECVQDMDHENMFWYRQDPGLGLRLIYFSYDVKMKEKGDIPEGYSVSREKKERFSLILESASTNQTSMYLCASSSDGNTGELFFGEGSRLTVL.

As for this clonotype: This clone may be a read error of a much larger clone one base away. The rearrangement links TRBV20-1 to TRBJ2-5; 11 bases are a match to TRBD2. The CDR3 consists of 14 residues. V trimming: 3 bases; J trimming: 5 bases; junction bases outside the gene matches: 5. Germline CDR1 is DFQATT and CDR2 is SNEGSKA (reference sequence). The CDR3 protein is CSASPSGRHETQYF. The CDR3 DNA reads TGCAGTGCTAGTCCTAGCGGGAGGCATGAGACCCAGTACTTC.

This clonotype has a count of ten or more. The chain combines TRBV30 with TRBJ2-6; D not resolved. The V gene's germline CDR1 is GTSNPN and CDR2 SVGIG (reference sequence). CDR3 size: 12 residues. Trimming took off 4 bases at V and 1 base at J, with 2 bases between the two ends. CDR3 sequence (DNA): TGTGCCTGGACTTCTGGGGCCAACGTCCTGACTTTC. Translating gives CAWTSGANVLTF.

The table lists this clonotype with a few counts. This rearrangement joins TRBV5-1 to TRBJ2-3, with TRBD1 matching 7 bases. After removal of 9 bases from V and 5 bases from J, the junction contained 6 bases not matched to a gene. The length of the CDR3 is 12 residues. From germline, CDR1 is SGHRS and CDR2 YFSETQ. In DNA, the CDR3 is TGCGCCAACTCACAGGGGAAAGATACGCAGTATTTT. It codes for CANSQGKDTQYF.

In this sample, this clonotype turned up many times. This chain uses TRBV29-1 with TRBJ2-1, with 8 bases lining up with TRBD1. This CDR3 region has 13 residues. V lost 1 base and J lost 10; bases outside the gene matches: 6. Germline V gene data show CDR1 as SQVTM and CDR2 as ANQGSEA. In nucleotides, the CDR3 is TGCAGCGTTGAAGGGACAGGGAGTGGAGAGCAGTTCTTC. It yields the protein CSVEGTGSGEQFF.

This clonotype appeared a few times. V is TRBV20-1 and J is TRBJ1-5; TRBD1 matches at 7 bases. CDR3 length: 15 residues. The junction had 12 bases not matched to a gene; V was cut back by 5 bases and J by 5 bases. The germline V gene encodes CDR1 DFQATT and CDR2 SNEGSKA (reference sequence). The CDR3 DNA reads as TGCAGTGCTCCCCGACAGGGACCTACAGATCAGCCCCAGCATTTT. Translating gives CSAPRQGPTDQPQHF.